These T cell receptor beta chains were read from a single sample in a study of blood T cells in healthy people across ages. TCRdb recomputed calls from the 5' RACE reads with MiXCR, one row per CDR3 protein. The table shows 1,100,000 or so distinct CDR3 sequences, with 40% to 50% occurring only once. Material: blood. These receptors were taken from an older woman in good health. The CDR3 runs from the conserved cysteine through the conserved F or W. D genes are given only for firm matches. Only part of the rows carry a size: once, few, many, or a class if the clone is expanded.

TGTGCCAGCAAGTCTATCCTGAATGTTGGCAATCAGCCCCAGCATTTT	CASKSILNVGNQPQHF	few	NA	TRBJ1-5	TRBV6-5
TGCAGTGCTCCGCAGGGGGCCAGCTCCTACAATGAGCAGTTCTTC	CSAPQGASSYNEQFF	few	TRBD1	TRBJ2-1	TRBV20-1
TGTGCCAGCTCACCACAGGGCAGGGTCAACACTGAAGCTTTCTTT	CASSPQGRVNTEAFF	NA	NA	TRBJ1-1	TRBV18
TGTGCCAGCAGCCATTACGAGGAGACTAGCGGGACAGATACGCAGTATTTT	CASSHYEETSGTDTQYF	NA	TRBD2	TRBJ2-3	TRBV14
TGTGCCAGCAGTGAACCTAGCGGGAGGTACGAGCAGTACTTC	CASSEPSGRYEQYF	NA	TRBD2	TRBJ2-7	TRBV2
TGTGCCAGCAGCTTAACCCGGGGGCAAGGTTCACCCCTCCACTTT	CASSLTRGQGSPLHF	few	NA	TRBJ1-6	TRBV7-3
TGTGCCAGCAGCTGGAGCGCTGAAGCTTTCTTT	CASSWSAEAFF	NA	NA	TRBJ1-1	TRBV13
TGTGCCAGCAGCGGTCTAGCGGGAGAAATAATACACTCATCGTACGAGCAGTACTTC	CASSGLAGEIIHSSYEQYF	few	TRBD2	TRBJ2-7	TRBV11-2
TGTGCCAGCAGTTTTTTTACCAGCGGGGTCGATACGCAGTATTTT	CASSFFTSGVDTQYF	NA	TRBD2	TRBJ2-3	TRBV28
TGCGCCAGCAGCCAAGGTCGGGGGCTGCTCACAGATACGCGGTATTTT	CASSQGRGLLTDTRYF	NA	NA	TRBJ2-3	TRBV4-3
TGCGCCAGCAGCTCTACAGGGAGAGGATGGGAAAAACTGTTTTTT	CASSSTGRGWEKLFF	NA	NA	TRBJ1-4	TRBV5-1
TGTGCCAGCAGTTCCCTCGGACTAGCGGGATTTGGGTACGAGCAGTACTTC	CASSSLGLAGFGYEQYF	few	TRBD2	TRBJ2-7	TRBV6-2/TRBV6-3
TGTGCCAGCAGTTTAAGAGCGGTTGGGGAGCAGTACTTC	CASSLRAVGEQYF	NA	NA	TRBJ2-7	TRBV28
TGTGCCAGCACCGTTCAACACTTCTCTGGAAACACCATATATTTT	CASTVQHFSGNTIYF	NA	NA	TRBJ1-3	TRBV7-2
TGTGCCACCAGCGGGGACAGGGGAGCAACTAATGAAAAACTGTTTTTT	CATSGDRGATNEKLFF	NA	TRBD1	TRBJ1-4	TRBV15
TGTGCCAGCAGCAAGGACAGGGATCAAGAGACCCAGTACTTC	CASSKDRDQETQYF	NA	TRBD1	TRBJ2-5	TRBV7-2
TGCAGCGTTGGAGCAGGCGCCTACGAGCAGTACTTC	CSVGAGAYEQYF	few	NA	TRBJ2-7	TRBV29-1
TGCAGTGCTCTCGCTTATACCATGTCCCCCGGGTCCTACAATGAGCAGTTCTTC	CSALAYTMSPGSYNEQFF	few	NA	TRBJ2-1	TRBV20-1
TGTGCCAGCAGCTTGCCCACGGACAGAAACTATGGCTACACCTTC	CASSLPTDRNYGYTF	NA	NA	TRBJ1-2	TRBV5-6
TGTGCCAGCAGAGGAATCGGGGGAGCCAAAAACATTCAGTACTTC	CASRGIGGAKNIQYF	NA	NA	TRBJ2-4	TRBV2